A single sample is the source of the 8 T cell receptor beta chains below, sequenced in a study of CD8 T cells in ankylosing spondylitis (dated by TCRdb to about 2017). What the study reported, not specific to this receptor: A TCR beta motif of 7 or 8 highly homologous amino acid variants appeared characteristic of blood from ankylosing spondylitis patients.

The library relied on 5' RACE. Sequencing was performed on an Illumina HiSeq 2500. TCRdb trimmed public reads at Q25 via fastp, called clones via MiXCR and kept in-frame beta chains. Entries that share a CDR3 protein sequence are merged under the most common genes and DNA. This sample lists about 540,000 distinct CDR3 sequences; 10% to 15% were detected once. The ten largest clones take up about 6.8% of the sample. Antigens for these TCRs are unknown. The sequencing sample was made of blood, either unsorted or a sorted T cell fraction (not recorded which). Receptors originate from a male donor with ankylosing spondylitis.

This clonotype was seen a few times. The gene calls are TRBV6-1 and TRBJ2-1, with 9 nucleotides matching TRBD1. Trimming removed 6 bases from V and 2 bases from J; junction bases left unmatched: 5. CDR1 MNHNS and CDR2 SASEGT come from the germline V gene. The CDR3 contains 15 residues. The CDR3 protein is CASRPDRGAYNEQFF. CDR3 DNA: TGTGCCAGCAGACCGGACAGGGGAGCCTACAATGAGCAGTTCTTC.

The table lists this clonotype with a few counts. This chain uses TRBV28 with TRBJ1-2; TRBD1 aligns across 8 bases. The CDR3 totals 14 residues. V gave up 6 bases and J gave up 3 bases; unmatched junction bases: 6. CDR1 and CDR2 (germline): MDHEN, SYDVKM. The CDR3 sequence: CASRPQGADYGYTF. DNA for the CDR3: TGTGCCAGCAGGCCCCAGGGGGCGGACTATGGCTACACCTTC.

This clonotype occurred a few times. The chain carries TRBV10-2 and TRBJ2-2; TRBD1 agrees at 11 bases. V gave up 9 bases and J gave up 5 bases; unmatched junction bases: 5. This CDR3 is 14 amino acids long. CDR1 and CDR2 from the germline V gene are WSHSY and SAAADI. The CDR3 nucleotides are TGCGCCAGTGGTGGACAGGGGGCAACCGGGGAGCTGTTTTTT. It codes for CASGGQGATGELFF.

This clonotype was observed at least ten times. This CDR3 is CSASQQAPNYGYTF. CDR3 DNA sequence: TGCAGTGCTAGTCAGCAGGCCCCTAACTATGGCTACACCTTC. The chain is built from TRBV20-1 and TRBJ1-2; D gene ambiguous. Trimming removed 3 bases from V and 0 bases from J, with 11 bases in between. This CDR3 region has 14 residues. Germline assignment: CDR1 DFQATT and CDR2 SNEGSKA (reference sequence).

This clonotype was seen only a few times. The V and J genes are TRBV24-1 and TRBJ2-1; D is uncertain. The CDR3 spans 13 residues. V lost 4 bases and J lost 11, with 14 bases in between. Germline lookup yields CDR1 KGHDR and CDR2 SFDVKD. CDR3 loop: CATSDLLVDKQFF. DNA of the CDR3: TGTGCCACCAGTGACCTGCTAGTAGATAAGCAGTTCTTC.

There are many counts of this clonotype. V usage is TRBV7-8 and J usage is TRBJ2-2; TRBD2 matches 8 bases. Germline lookup yields CDR1 SGHVS and CDR2 FQNEAQ. Trimming cost V 3 bases and J 6 bases; bases outside gene matches: 3. The CDR3 runs to 14 residues. This chain's CDR3 is CASSLRREAGELFF. DNA of the CDR3: TGTGCCAGCAGCTTGCGGCGGGAGGCCGGGGAGCTGTTTTTT.

V is TRBV20-1 and J is TRBJ2-3, with D perhaps TRBD2 (7 bases). Between the trimmed V and J ends, which lost 5 bases and 4 bases, there was a span of 13 bases. Germline V CDR1 and CDR2: DFQATT, SNEGSKA (reference sequence). The CDR3 sequence is 13 residues long. The CDR3 DNA is TGCAGTGCTGGGTGGGAGGGGGCAGATACGCAGTATTTT. It codes for CSAGWEGADTQYF.

This clonotype occurred many times. This chain links TRBV5-4 with TRBJ2-2, with 14 bases identical to TRBD2. Germline V CDR1 and CDR2: SGHNT, YYREEE (reference sequence). This CDR3 spans 15 amino acids. The V segment lost 3 bases and the J segment 5 bases; nucleotides outside the gene matches: 0. The CDR3 DNA follows: TGTGCCAGCAGCTGGACTAGCGGGAGGACCGGGGAGCTGTTTTTT. Its protein product is CASSWTSGRTGELFF.